These T cell receptor beta chains were read from a single sample in a study of blood T cell repertoires in COVID-19. Generated by immunoSEQ multiplex PCR, the TCRdb table keeps only in-frame clones and is missing some. The profile shows about 140,000 clones, around 81% of them singletons. The sample comprised peripheral blood. These TCRs come from a woman in her sixties or seventies with acute or convalescent COVID-19. Both conserved end residues are part of each CDR3. D genes are given only for firm matches. Rows may omit the clone size; those that give it use once, few, many or a size class.

j_call v_call clone_size d_call cdr3_aa cdr3_nt
TRBJ1-5 TRBV29-1 . TRBD1 CSARTGDGQPQHF TGCAGCGCTAGGACAGGGGACGGACAGCCCCAGCATTTT
TRBJ1-2 TRBV5-4 . . CASSFRAGDYGYTF TGTGCCAGCAGCTTCAGGGCAGGGGACTATGGCTACACCTTC
TRBJ2-7 TRBV7-2 . TRBD2 CASSLVAGGSSYEQYF TGTGCCAGCAGCTTAGTAGCGGGAGGGAGCTCCTACGAGCAGTACTTC
TRBJ1-4 TRBV29-1 . TRBD1 CSVGGVTGGLQNEKLFF TGCAGCGTTGGTGGGGTAACAGGGGGCTTGCAGAATGAAAAACTGTTTTTT
TRBJ2-2 TRBV7-9 once TRBD2 CASRPAAGGMNTGELFF TGTGCCAGCAGACCAGCAGCGGGAGGGATGAACACCGGGGAGCTGTTTTTT
TRBJ1-4 TRBV9 . . CASSVGRGRREKLFF TGTGCCAGCAGCGTAGGTAGGGGCCGCCGTGAAAAACTGTTTTTT
TRBJ2-7 TRBV11-3 . TRBD1 CASSLDRGIYEQYF TGTGCCAGCAGCTTAGACAGGGGGATCTACGAGCAGTACTTC
TRBJ2-7 TRBV5-1 . TRBD1 CASSLTGNADEQYF TGCGCCAGCAGCCTGACAGGGAATGCAGACGAGCAGTACTTC
TRBJ2-5 TRBV7-3 . . CASSSLPLSETQYF TGTGCCAGCAGCTCCCTCCCGTTGAGTGAGACCCAGTACTTC
TRBJ1-5 TRBV5-8 . . CASSLHNQPQHF TGTGCCAGCAGCTTGCATAATCAGCCCCAGCATTTT
TRBJ1-1 TRBV6-5 once . CASTRTGYTEAFF TGTGCCAGCACCCGGACGGGGTACACTGAAGCTTTCTTT
TRBJ1-1 TRBV19 once TRBD1 CASSPGTGGGTEAFF TGTGCCAGTAGTCCCGGGACAGGGGGAGGAACTGAAGCTTTCTTT
TRBJ1-6 TRBV7-2 . . CASSQDQAPLHF TGTGCCAGCAGCCAAGACCAGGCACCCCTCCACTTT
TRBJ2-3 TRBV30 . . CAWGRVGGMDPQYF TGTGCCTGGGGCAGGGTTGGCGGGATGGATCCGCAGTATTTT
TRBJ1-3 TRBV6-5 . . CASRTLSGSGNTIYF TGTGCCAGCAGGACCCTCTCGGGGTCTGGAAACACCATATATTTT
TRBJ2-7 TRBV18 once TRBD1 CASSPQGQGGYEQYF TGTGCCAGCTCACCACAGGGACAGGGGGGCTACGAGCAGTACTTC
TRBJ1-2 TRBV28 . TRBD1 CASTIQGAIGYTF TGTGCCAGCACGATACAGGGGGCGATAGGCTACACCTTC
TRBJ1-4 TRBV29-1 . . CSVEEGSQGHEKLFF TGCAGCGTTGAAGAGGGGAGCCAAGGTCATGAAAAACTGTTTTTT
TRBJ2-1 TRBV7-2 . . CASSLFGVNEQFF TGTGCCAGCAGCTTATTCGGGGTTAATGAGCAGTTCTTC
TRBJ1-2 TRBV6-6 once . CASSYSETGAYGYTF TGTGCCAGCAGTTACAGCGAGACAGGCGCTTATGGCTACACCTTC